This T cell receptor (beta chain) is drawn from a study of blood T cell repertoires in COVID-19. Study details: Acute-phase and convalescent COVID-19 samples originated in the United States, Italy and Spain. T cells, B-cell-depleted T cells, or PBMCs supplied cDNA or gDNA.

This CDR3 is 15 amino acids long. Original processing notes: Estimation of nucleated cell counts relied on the amplification of reference gene primers. The method was immunoSEQ multiplex PCR; TCRdb's version includes in-frame clones alone and lacks a portion of them. V, J and clone size are taken as reported in that table, and D and trimming were inferred from the DNA itself. The sample has around 100,000 clones, about 80% seen once; the top ten hold approximately 31%. The TCR was taken from a man between 65 and 80 years old with active or convalescent COVID-19. The V and J genes are TRBV21-1 and TRBJ2-7; the table's TRBD1 call for D was not verified on the DNA. TRBV21-1 is flagged as a pseudogene. Source material: peripheral blood. CDR3 nucleotides: TGTGCCAGCAGCAACCGGGGACAGGGGTCCTACGAGCAGTACTTC. Its protein product is CASSNRGQGSYEQYF.